This TCR beta chain was identified during a study of T cells in Graves' hyperthyroidism and ophthalmopathy. RNA transcripts served as the template for amplifying TCR beta CDR3 regions. The HTBI primer set was used in a first-round RT-PCR of the TCR CDR3. TCRdb used MiXCR to reprocess the multiplex PCR reads, holding one entry per CDR3 protein. The sample yields almost 500,000 distinct CDR3 sequences, about 22% seen once. The V and J ends lost 6 bases and 1 base respectively, with 12 bases between them. The CDR3 length is 14 residues. Per the germline V gene, CDR1 is LGHNT and CDR2 is FRNRAP. The genes are TRBV12-5 and TRBJ1-1; D call uncertain. Input material: blood. The clonotype was recovered from a woman in her seventies with Graves' ophthalmopathy. The CDR3 coding sequence is TGTGCTAGTGGCAGCGGACGGAAGAACACTGAAGCTTTCTTT. It yields the protein CASGSGRKNTEAFF. Filled out from reference TRBV12-5 and TRBJ1-1, the complete variable domain reads DARVTQTPRHKVTEMGQEVTMRCQPILGHNTVFWYRQTMMQGLELLAYFRNRAPLDDSGMPKDRFSAEMPDATLATLKIQPSEPRDSAVYFCASGSGRKNTEAFFGQGTRLTVV.